The clone carrying this TCR beta chain was seen repeatedly, ten times or more. One entry per CDR3 protein, called by TCRdb with MiXCR from the RT-PCR reads. Here the sample spans almost 90,000 distinct CDR3 sequences, less than 5% being singletons. This entry belongs to a study of patients and donors after allogeneic stem cell transplantation. The germline V gene has CDR1 LGHDT and CDR2 YNNKEL (reference sequence). V lost 3 bases to trimming and J lost 3 bases, with 4 bases between them. The CDR3 contains 12 residues. Material for sequencing was blood, either unsorted or a sorted T cell fraction (not recorded which). The source of this sequence is a human donor who was either an allogeneic HSCT recipient or a stem cell or donor lymphocyte infusion donor (not recorded which). It is not recorded whose cells these are; they may come from a transplant donor. This sequence joins TRBV3-1 and TRBJ2-3; D is unclear. CDR3 sequence reads: CASSQRTDTQYF. CDR3 coding DNA: TGTGCCAGCAGCCAGAGAACAGATACGCAGTATTTT.